The T cell receptor beta chain described here comes from a study of PD-L1 blockade in urothelial cancer. Study in general: Median blood clonality was around 0.086, with tens of thousands of unique TCRs.

Measured with immunoSEQ multiplex PCR; TCRdb has only the in-frame clones, and not every one. The sample shows 70,000 to 90,000 clones, more than 75% of them seen only once. This CDR3 region has 16 residues. V lost 4 bases, J lost 3 bases, and 16 bases lay in between. Germline V gene data show CDR1 as SNHLY and CDR2 as FYNNEI. The number of samples from each patient was between 1 and 8, taken pretreatment and on-treatment. Sequences were derived from PBMCs, sampled around atezolizumab (anti-PD-L1) treatment. The rearrangement links TRBV2 to TRBJ2-1; maybe TRBD2 (7 bases). The source of this sequence is a man aged 65 to 79 with urothelial cancer. CDR3 sequence (DNA): TGTGCCAGCAGTGCCCCGGGGGGCCGGCTCTACAATGAGCAGTTCTTC. It yields the protein CASSAPGGRLYNEQFF.